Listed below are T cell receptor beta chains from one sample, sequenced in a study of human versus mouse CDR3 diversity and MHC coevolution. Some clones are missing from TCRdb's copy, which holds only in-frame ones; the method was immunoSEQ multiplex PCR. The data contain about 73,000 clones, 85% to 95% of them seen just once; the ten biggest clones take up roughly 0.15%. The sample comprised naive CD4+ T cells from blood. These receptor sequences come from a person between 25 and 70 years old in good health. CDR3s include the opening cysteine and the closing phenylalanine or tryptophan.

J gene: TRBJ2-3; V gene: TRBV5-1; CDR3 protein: CASSFEGTDTQYF
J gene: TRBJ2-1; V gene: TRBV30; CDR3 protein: CAWTRVSYNEQFF
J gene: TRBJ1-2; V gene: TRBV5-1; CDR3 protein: CASSTGQSYGYTF
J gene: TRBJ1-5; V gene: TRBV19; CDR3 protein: CASSTSFYSNQPQHF
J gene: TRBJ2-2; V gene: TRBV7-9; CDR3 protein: CASSEGPSVENTGELFF
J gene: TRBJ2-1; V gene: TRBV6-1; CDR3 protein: CASRRGLSSYNEQFF
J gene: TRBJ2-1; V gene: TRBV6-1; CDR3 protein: CASSEAGGREQFF
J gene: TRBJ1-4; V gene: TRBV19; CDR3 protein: CASSSRVLNEKLFF
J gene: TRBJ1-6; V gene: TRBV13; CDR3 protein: CATGRSGEPLHF
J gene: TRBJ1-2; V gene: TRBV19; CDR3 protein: CASSTMEWTGLNYGYTF